A selection of T cell receptor beta chains follows, all from one sample in a study of OX40 agonist ivuxolimab in advanced cancers. Only in-frame clones appear in the TCRdb table, and some are missing; sequencing was by immunoSEQ multiplex PCR. The repertoire holds approximately 6,000 clones, 60% to 80% seen once, with around a quarter in the top ten. The sequenced sample was CD4+ or CD8+ T cells sorted from blood, obtained in a trial of the OX40 agonist ivuxolimab. The receptors were gathered from an adult with an advanced solid tumor such as melanoma, head and neck, liver or kidney cancer. CDR3s include the opening cysteine and the closing phenylalanine or tryptophan.

v_call cdr3_aa
TRBV9 CASSDNRGSPPEAFF
TRBV25-1 CASSATGFSYEQYF
TRBV5-1 CAIPSRGDFKPQHF
TRBV10-2 CASSGYRGLWGYTF
TRBV27 CASAGGYEQYF
TRBV19 CASSIGSGTTDEQYF
TRBV27 CASSPGQVGAIQYF
TRBV29-1 CSVEDLSSGNTIYF
TRBV27 CASSPTGGTEAFF
TRBV27 CASSLSRERYDYGYTF
TRBV7-9 CASRGNRGLGGATEAFF
TRBV10-1 CASSPGQGTEAFF
TRBV5-4 CASSQRGLPSGANVLTF
TRBV30 CAWSGGTGNNYGYTF
TRBV21-1 CARPGGGSPLHF
TRBV4-3 CASSQDRASGGLQETQYF
TRBV5-1 CASSPGWDYGYTF
TRBV19 CAIGTAYGYTF
TRBV6-1 CASRFVGGPTEAFF
TRBV27 CASSASRLEAFF